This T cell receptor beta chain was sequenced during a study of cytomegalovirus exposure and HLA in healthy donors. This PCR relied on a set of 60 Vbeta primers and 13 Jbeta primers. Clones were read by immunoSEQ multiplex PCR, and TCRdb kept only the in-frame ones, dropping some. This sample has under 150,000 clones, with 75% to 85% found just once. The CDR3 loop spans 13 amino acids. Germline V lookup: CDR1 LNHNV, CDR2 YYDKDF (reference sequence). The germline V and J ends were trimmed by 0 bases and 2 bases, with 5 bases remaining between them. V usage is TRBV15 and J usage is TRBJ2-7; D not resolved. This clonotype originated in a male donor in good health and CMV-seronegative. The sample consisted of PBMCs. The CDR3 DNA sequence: TGTGCCACCAGCAGAGAGCCAGCCTACGAGCAGTACTTC. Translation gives CATSREPAYEQYF.